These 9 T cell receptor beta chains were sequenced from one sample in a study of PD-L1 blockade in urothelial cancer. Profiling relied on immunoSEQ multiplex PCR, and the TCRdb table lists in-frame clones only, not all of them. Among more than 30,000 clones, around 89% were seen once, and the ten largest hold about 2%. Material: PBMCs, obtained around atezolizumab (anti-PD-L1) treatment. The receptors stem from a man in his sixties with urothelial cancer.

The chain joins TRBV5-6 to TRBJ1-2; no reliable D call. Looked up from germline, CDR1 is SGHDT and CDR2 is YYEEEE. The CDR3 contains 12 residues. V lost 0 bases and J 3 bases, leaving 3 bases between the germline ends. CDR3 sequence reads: CASSLADYGYTF. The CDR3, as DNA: TGTGCCAGCAGCTTGGCCGACTATGGCTACACCTTC.

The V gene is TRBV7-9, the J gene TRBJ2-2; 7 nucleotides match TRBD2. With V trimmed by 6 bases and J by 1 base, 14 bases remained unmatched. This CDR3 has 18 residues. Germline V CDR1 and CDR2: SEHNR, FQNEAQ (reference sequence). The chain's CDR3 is CASSSTITSEVNTGELFF. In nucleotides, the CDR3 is TGTGCCAGCAGTTCTACGATCACTAGCGAAGTGAACACCGGGGAGCTGTTTTTT.

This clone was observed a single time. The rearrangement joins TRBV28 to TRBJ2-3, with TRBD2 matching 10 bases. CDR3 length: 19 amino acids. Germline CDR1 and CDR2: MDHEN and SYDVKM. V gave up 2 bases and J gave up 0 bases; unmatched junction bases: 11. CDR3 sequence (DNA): TGTGCCAGCAGTTTACCCGATAGCGGGGGGTACCCTAGCACAGATACGCAGTATTTT. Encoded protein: CASSLPDSGGYPSTDTQYF.

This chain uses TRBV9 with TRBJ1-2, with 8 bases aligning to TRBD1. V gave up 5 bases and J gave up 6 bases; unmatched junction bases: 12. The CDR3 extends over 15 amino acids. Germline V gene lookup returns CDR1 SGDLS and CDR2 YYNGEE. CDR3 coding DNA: TGTGCCAGCAGAAAAGAGCAGGACAGGGAAGATGGCTACACCTTC. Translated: CASRKEQDREDGYTF.

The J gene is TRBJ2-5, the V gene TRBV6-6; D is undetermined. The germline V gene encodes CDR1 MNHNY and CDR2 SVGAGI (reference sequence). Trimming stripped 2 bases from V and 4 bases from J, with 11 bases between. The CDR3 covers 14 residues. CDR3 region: CASSYGSLGETQYF. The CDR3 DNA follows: TGTGCCAGCAGTTACGGCAGCCTAGGAGAGACCCAGTACTTC.

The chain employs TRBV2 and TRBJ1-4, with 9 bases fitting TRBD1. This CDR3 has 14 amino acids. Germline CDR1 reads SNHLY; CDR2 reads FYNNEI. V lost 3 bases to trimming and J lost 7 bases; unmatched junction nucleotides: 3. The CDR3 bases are TGTGCCAGCAGTGAGGACAGGGGACGTGAAAAACTGTTTTTT. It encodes CASSEDRGREKLFF.

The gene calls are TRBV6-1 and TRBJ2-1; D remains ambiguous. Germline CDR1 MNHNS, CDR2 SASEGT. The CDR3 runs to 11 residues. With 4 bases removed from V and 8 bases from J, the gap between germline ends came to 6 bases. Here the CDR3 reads CASSVVDEQFF. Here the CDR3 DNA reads TGTGCCAGCAGTGTAGTGGATGAGCAGTTCTTC.

The CDR3 DNA is TGTGCCAGCAGCTTCCACAGGGAAGAGACCCAGTACTTC. Its translation is CASSFHREETQYF. The chain combines TRBV7-3 with TRBJ2-5, with a weak D call TRBD1 (6 bases). The CDR3 consists of 13 residues. Per the germline V gene, CDR1 is SGHTA and CDR2 is FQGTGA. V lost 3 bases and J 3 bases, leaving 8 bases between the germline ends. Full variable domain (remainder filled in from reference TRBV7-3 and TRBJ2-5): GAGVSQTPSNKVTEKGKYVELRCDPISGHTALYWYRQSLGQGPEFLIYFQGTGAADDSGLPNDRFFAVRPEGSVSTLKIQRTERGDSAVYLCASSFHREETQYFGPGTRLLVL.

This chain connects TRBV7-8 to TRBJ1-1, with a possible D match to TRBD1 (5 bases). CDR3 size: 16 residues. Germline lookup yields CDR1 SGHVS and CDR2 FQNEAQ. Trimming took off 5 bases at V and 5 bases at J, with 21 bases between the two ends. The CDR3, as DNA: TGTGCCAGCAGCGCTAGGGTCGGGCAGGGCAAGACTGAAGCTTTCTTT. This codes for CASSARVGQGKTEAFF.